The text below deals with one TCR beta chain. The CDR3 consists of 15 residues. V was clipped by 5 bases and J by 8 bases; unmatched bases: 8. The V gene's germline CDR1 is ENHRY and CDR2 SYGVKD. This sample was included in a study of blood T cell repertoires in COVID-19. Looking at the study overall: Acute and convalescent COVID-19 specimens originated in the United States, Italy and Spain. From T cells, B-cell-depleted T cells, or PBMCs came the material, which was cDNA or gDNA.

Under the authors' procedure: Reference gene primer amplification in the assay estimated nucleated cell counts. The table came from immunoSEQ multiplex PCR; TCRdb's copy has only in-frame clones and leaves some out. For V, J and clone size, that table is used; D and trimming come from the DNA. There are tens of thousands of clones in the sample; around nine tenths occur only once, and about 8.9% lies in the top ten. The sample taken for sequencing was peripheral blood. The rearrangement joins TRBV10-3 to TRBJ2-1; 11 nucleotides align to TRBD2. This clonotype was sampled from a human donor in a cohort sampled during active COVID-19. CDR3 sequence: CAISFSGRAGDEQFF. The CDR3 DNA reads as TGTGCCATCAGTTTTAGCGGGAGGGCCGGCGATGAGCAGTTCTTC.